This is a list of T cell receptor beta chains from one sample in a study of neoadjuvant nivolumab and ipilimumab in lung cancer. This table comes from immunoSEQ multiplex PCR, and its TCRdb copy is limited to in-frame clones, with some not included. In the table there are some 26,000 clones, 82% of which are singletons. This specimen consisted of tumor tissue, obtained after neoadjuvant nivolumab, alone or with ipilimumab, at or shortly before surgery. The origin of the receptors is an adult with non-small cell lung cancer. CDR3s include the opening cysteine and the closing phenylalanine or tryptophan. The D gene is left open where the match is weak. Size tells how often a clone was seen (once, few, many) or the class of an expanded clone, and some rows leave it out.

d_call,v_call,j_call,clone_size,cdr3_length,cdr3_aa,cdr3_nt
.,TRBV15,TRBJ2-6,once,16,CATSRDLVTGANVLTF,TGTGCCACCAGCAGAGATCTTGTAACTGGGGCCAACGTCCTGACTTTC
.,TRBV6-5,TRBJ2-3,.,15,CASSYRGVRGDTQYF,TGTGCCAGCAGTTACAGGGGCGTGAGAGGAGATACGCAGTATTTT
TRBD1,TRBV5-5,TRBJ2-5,.,15,CASRLMDRVGETQYF,TGTGCCAGCAGGCTAATGGACAGGGTCGGGGAGACCCAGTACTTC
.,TRBV6-5,TRBJ2-7,.,14,CASSYSQGLGEQYF,TGTGCCAGCAGTTACTCGCAGGGGTTAGGCGAGCAGTACTTC
TRBD1,TRBV5-1,TRBJ1-1,.,17,CASSLGGTGGMNTEAFF,TGCGCCAGCAGCTTGGGGGGGACAGGGGGGATGAACACTGAAGCTTTCTTT
TRBD2,TRBV29-1,TRBJ2-3,.,14,CSVAGLAGIGTQYF,TGCAGCGTTGCGGGACTAGCGGGAATTGGTACGCAGTATTTT
TRBD1,TRBV25-1,TRBJ1-3,.,17,CASSEWGTGAYGNTIYF,TGTGCCAGCAGTGAATGGGGGACAGGGGCCTACGGAAACACCATATATTTT
TRBD2,TRBV5-6,TRBJ2-7,.,17,CASSSPGLAEGIYEQYF,TGTGCCAGCAGCTCACCGGGACTAGCGGAAGGAATATACGAGCAGTACTTC
.,TRBV18,TRBJ2-7,.,12,CASSPRQYEQYF,TGTGCCAGCTCACCACGCCAATACGAGCAGTACTTC
TRBD1,TRBV10-2,TRBJ1-1,.,15,CASSDAGTVKTEAFF,TGCGCCAGCAGTGATGCCGGGACAGTAAAAACTGAAGCTTTCTTT
TRBD1,TRBV11-2,TRBJ1-2,.,15,CASSLILQGAEGYTF,TGTGCCAGCAGCTTGATCCTCCAGGGGGCCGAGGGCTACACCTTC
.,TRBV27,TRBJ2-2,.,15,CASSLDVRDSGELFF,TGTGCCAGCAGTTTAGACGTAAGGGACTCCGGGGAGCTGTTTTTT
.,TRBV25-1,TRBJ2-7,few,14,CASSEWGTGREQYF,TGTGCCAGCAGTGAATGGGGTACAGGGCGAGAGCAGTACTTC
.,TRBV11-2,TRBJ2-5,few,16,CASSTRNRAGGETQYF,TGTGCCAGCAGCACCCGAAACAGGGCAGGCGGAGAGACCCAGTACTTC
.,TRBV29-1,TRBJ2-2,.,14,CSVLGTGLEGELFF,TGCAGCGTTCTCGGGACTGGACTTGAGGGGGAGCTGTTTTTT
.,TRBV6-5,TRBJ1-4,once,14,CASSYTGAREKLFF,TGTGCCAGCAGTTACACGGGGGCGCGTGAAAAACTGTTTTTT
.,TRBV7-9,TRBJ2-5,.,15,CASSQVGTGQETQYF,TGTGCCAGCAGCCAAGTAGGCACAGGGCAAGAGACCCAGTACTTC
.,TRBV10-3,TRBJ2-1,.,14,CAITPGAGRNEQFF,TGTGCCATCACCCCCGGGGCAGGGAGGAATGAGCAGTTCTTC
.,TRBV29-1,TRBJ1-3,.,11,CSATPGNTIYF,TGCAGCGCTACCCCTGGAAACACCATATATTTT
TRBD2,TRBV18,TRBJ2-7,.,13,CASSPEASGPEYF,TGTGCCAGCTCACCCGAAGCTAGCGGGCCCGAGTACTTC
.,TRBV5-1,TRBJ2-1,.,17,CASSLGAVSVTYNEQFF,TGCGCCAGCAGCTTGGGAGCAGTCTCCGTAACCTACAATGAGCAGTTCTTC
.,TRBV6-5,TRBJ2-7,.,15,CASSYASLLTYEQYF,TGTGCCAGCAGTTACGCTAGCCTTTTAACCTACGAGCAGTACTTC
TRBD2,TRBV6-1,TRBJ2-7,.,14,CASSPGLADYEQYF,TGTGCCAGCAGTCCAGGACTAGCGGATTACGAGCAGTACTTC
TRBD1,TRBV2,TRBJ1-1,few,10,CASFYQGALF,TGTGCCAGCTTCTATCAGGGGGCCCTTTTT
TRBD2,TRBV2,TRBJ2-7,.,16,CASSEPIAGGFYEQYF,TGTGCCAGCAGTGAACCAATAGCGGGAGGATTCTACGAGCAGTACTTC
.,TRBV18,TRBJ2-7,.,14,CASSPEGAYGEQYF,TGTGCCAGCTCACCAGAGGGTGCGTACGGCGAGCAGTACTTC
TRBD1,TRBV6-5,TRBJ2-2,.,14,CASSRDRGTGELFF,TGTGCCAGCAGCCGGGACAGGGGTACCGGGGAGCTGTTTTTT
.,TRBV10-3,TRBJ2-7,.,11,CAISDTYEQYF,TGTGCCATCAGTGACACATACGAGCAGTACTTC
.,TRBV7-8,TRBJ1-5,.,17,CASSRHLKDSGNQPQHF,TGTGCCAGCAGCCGACACCTGAAGGATTCGGGCAATCAGCCCCAGCATTTT
.,TRBV6-6,TRBJ2-1,few,14,CASSPLISVNEQFF,TGTGCCAGCAGTCCGCTAATTAGCGTTAATGAGCAGTTCTTC
TRBD1,TRBV25-1,TRBJ2-2,.,14,CASSLQGFTGELFF,TGTGCCAGCAGCCTACAGGGGTTCACCGGGGAGCTGTTTTTT
.,TRBV7-6,TRBJ1-2,.,13,CASSLAVGGGYTF,TGTGCCAGCAGCTTAGCGGTGGGGGGTGGCTACACCTTC
TRBD2,TRBV5-1,TRBJ2-3,once,18,CASSWGVRAGGDTDTQYF,TGCGCCAGCAGCTGGGGGGTCAGAGCGGGAGGGGACACAGATACGCAGTATTTT
.,TRBV9,TRBJ1-1,.,14,CASSVASRMTEAFF,TGTGCCAGCAGCGTAGCATCGAGAATGACTGAAGCTTTCTTT
.,TRBV2,TRBJ2-3,once,15,CASSEQRSSTDTQYF,TGTGCCAGCAGTGAGCAGCGATCTAGCACAGATACGCAGTATTTT
.,TRBV2,TRBJ1-1,.,14,CASRHAPEGTEAFF,TGTGCCAGCAGGCACGCCCCGGAGGGCACTGAAGCTTTCTTT
TRBD1,TRBV7-9,TRBJ2-5,.,14,CASSETGGGETQYF,TGTGCCAGCAGCGAGACAGGGGGTGGGGAGACCCAGTACTTC
.,TRBV30,TRBJ1-5,.,15,CAWSAGQTRNQPQHF,TGTGCCTGGAGTGCCGGACAGACACGCAATCAGCCCCAGCATTTT
.,TRBV6-1,TRBJ2-7,.,13,CASSEDRNYEQYF,TGTGCCAGCAGTGAAGACAGAAATTACGAGCAGTACTTC
.,TRBV19,TRBJ1-1,.,12,CASSMGSTEAFF,TGTGCCAGTAGTATGGGATCCACTGAAGCTTTCTTT
.,TRBV19,TRBJ1-2,.,11,CASSLNYGYTF,TGTGCCAGTAGTCTCAATTATGGCTACACCTTC
.,TRBV29-1,TRBJ2-1,.,14,CSVVSGSSYNEQFF,TGCAGCGTTGTTTCGGGGAGCTCCTACAATGAGCAGTTCTTC
.,TRBV12-5,TRBJ2-7,once,12,CASGLGQGRGYF,TGTGCTAGTGGTTTGGGACAAGGTAGGGGATACTTC
.,TRBV6-5,TRBJ1-4,.,13,CASSPLVNEKLFF,TGTGCCAGCAGCCCACTGGTGAATGAAAAACTGTTTTTT
.,TRBV6-1,TRBJ1-2,.,15,CASRVEGAFNYGYTF,TGTGCCAGCAGAGTCGAAGGGGCCTTTAACTATGGCTACACCTTC
TRBD1,TRBV19,TRBJ2-2,.,14,CASRDRGDTGELFF,TGTGCCAGTCGGGACAGGGGTGACACCGGGGAGCTGTTTTTT
.,TRBV6-4,TRBJ1-2,once,12,CASRAPNGGYTF,TGTGCCAGCAGGGCTCCAAACGGTGGCTACACCTTC
.,TRBV5-1,TRBJ2-1,.,15,CASSLVSGSYNEQFF,TGCGCCAGCAGCTTGGTCAGCGGCTCCTACAATGAGCAGTTCTTC
.,TRBV7-2,TRBJ2-3,.,12,CASSFKEDTQYF,TGTGCCAGCAGCTTTAAGGAAGATACGCAGTATTTT
TRBD1,TRBV5-4,TRBJ1-1,.,14,CASSRQDRATEAFF,TGTGCCAGCAGCCGCCAGGACAGGGCAACTGAAGCTTTCTTT
TRBD2,TRBV6-5,TRBJ2-3,.,15,CASSPGGGSTDTQYF,TGTGCCAGCAGCCCGGGAGGAGGGAGCACAGATACGCAGTATTTT